This T cell receptor (beta chain) was sequenced for a study of cytomegalovirus exposure and HLA in healthy donors (TCRdb year 2017). Background on the whole study: The approximately 710 repertoires of the first cohort and the 95 to 150 validation repertoires were produced on the same platform, according to a later analysis. The study aimed to test whether cataloging public T cell receptors could reveal signatures of past pathogen exposure. Along with the roughly 700-subject first cohort, a separate validation cohort of roughly 110 different subjects was used. To predict cytomegalovirus infection status, the study brought together high-throughput TCR immunosequencing, statistical association of individual TCRs with disease status, and machine learning. Overall results and qualifications from the work: A few of the identified cytomegalovirus-associated TCR beta chains were confirmed in vitro to be specific for cytomegalovirus antigens. A later analysis lacked HLA typing for the validation cohort, so it scored co-occurrence in that cohort across all 110 or so repertoires. Cytomegalovirus status was reported to be diagnosed by the classifier with high specificity and sensitivity in both the original and validation cohorts. A later analysis found that TCRs clustered in the first cohort also tended to co-occur in the 130 or so validation repertoires, with roughly 95% of cluster scores above 0. In the study, some 160 TCR beta chains were listed as associated with cytomegalovirus. According to the authors, the approach could potentially be generalized to other disease states and immunological phenotypes. Most TCR sequences were observed very rarely across donors, whereas some public TCRs were present in many individuals.

Library preparation used the immunoSEQ multiplex PCR assay. Turning to the authors' computational methods: A statistical classification framework was built for diagnosing cytomegalovirus status from the catalog of TCR beta chain sequences. The immuneACCESS repertoire file appears here via TCRdb, limited to in-frame rearrangements. These files lack a portion of the clones; in checked studies, under half of the deficit traces to unresolved V genes, and the cause of the others is not known. Clonal size and the V and J genes are those of that table, whereas D and trimming came from the DNA. The sample data list around 180,000 clones, and about 82% of these were observed just once. The ten top clones hold about 1.5% of the sample. The donors were included in the validation cohort of some 120 subjects, a group kept apart from the approximately 670-subject first cohort. On this clone: The target of this receptor is not known. Per-base qualities were not stored, and no clone one base away is much larger.

The CDR3 measures 15 amino acids from cysteine to phenylalanine. Just CDR3 DNA is preserved here, 45 bases in frame from base 1. Trimming accounts for 6 bases at V and 9 bases at J, while the number of junction bases matched to no gene is 13. For CDR1 and CDR2, the germline V gene lists MNHNS and SASEGT. The sequence derives from a woman younger than 30 in good health and CMV-seronegative. The sample was PBMCs. The V and J genes are TRBV6-1 and TRBJ2-1; TRBD2 agrees with 8 junctional bases. The DNA sequence follows: TGTGCCAGCAGCCGCCGGGCGGGGGGTCTAAGTGAGCAGTTCTTC. Its translation reads: CASSRRAGGLSEQFF.